The source of this TCR beta chain is a study of blood T cells in healthy people across ages. Study-wide findings and caveats: Observed TCR beta diversity per million T cells went down as age went up. This fall followed a roughly linear course with age. Strong correlation linked observed beta diversity and percent naive T cells.

Researchers report isolating at least 6 million PBMCs per sample. The CDR3 length is 16 residues. Between the trimmed V and J ends, which lost 6 bases and 4 bases, there was a span of 19 bases. The germline V gene has CDR1 SGHVS and CDR2 FQNEAQ. A second PCR, run for roughly 6 to 11 cycles, used a sample-barcoded 5' primer plus a J-beta primer mix. TCRdb reprocessed the 5' RACE reads via MiXCR and lists one record per CDR3 protein. In the table there are around 1,900,000 distinct CDR3 sequences, 39% of which are singletons. In the case of this clonotype: Its specificity is not known.

The TCR comes from a human donor in good health. Specimen: blood. The chain employs TRBV7-8 and TRBJ2-1; D possibly uses TRBD1 or TRBD2 (5 bases each). The CDR3 is CASRLAWGRLYNEQFF. The DNA for the CDR3 is TGTGCCAGCAGATTGGCATGGGGACGGCTGTACAATGAGCAGTTCTTC.